This T cell receptor beta chain was sequenced during a study of blood T cell repertoires in COVID-19. At the level of the study: Material from acute and convalescent COVID-19 was sourced from the United States, Italy and Spain. T cells, B-cell-depleted T cells, or PBMCs supplied cDNA or gDNA.

Generated by immunoSEQ multiplex PCR, the TCRdb table keeps only in-frame clones and is missing some. The table has about 74,000 clones, 70% to 75% seen once. Trimming took 5 bases from V and 7 from J; bases not matched to a gene: 5. The CDR3 consists of 13 residues. Germline values: CDR1 SQVTM, CDR2 ANQGSEA. The sequenced sample consisted of peripheral blood. The chain couples TRBV29-1 to TRBJ2-7, with TRBD2 matching over 13 bases. The receptor's source is a man in his sixties or seventies with acute or convalescent COVID-19. Here the CDR3 DNA reads TGCAGCGTTCAGGGACTAGCGGGACAAGAGCAGTACTTC. The encoded protein is CSVQGLAGQEQYF.